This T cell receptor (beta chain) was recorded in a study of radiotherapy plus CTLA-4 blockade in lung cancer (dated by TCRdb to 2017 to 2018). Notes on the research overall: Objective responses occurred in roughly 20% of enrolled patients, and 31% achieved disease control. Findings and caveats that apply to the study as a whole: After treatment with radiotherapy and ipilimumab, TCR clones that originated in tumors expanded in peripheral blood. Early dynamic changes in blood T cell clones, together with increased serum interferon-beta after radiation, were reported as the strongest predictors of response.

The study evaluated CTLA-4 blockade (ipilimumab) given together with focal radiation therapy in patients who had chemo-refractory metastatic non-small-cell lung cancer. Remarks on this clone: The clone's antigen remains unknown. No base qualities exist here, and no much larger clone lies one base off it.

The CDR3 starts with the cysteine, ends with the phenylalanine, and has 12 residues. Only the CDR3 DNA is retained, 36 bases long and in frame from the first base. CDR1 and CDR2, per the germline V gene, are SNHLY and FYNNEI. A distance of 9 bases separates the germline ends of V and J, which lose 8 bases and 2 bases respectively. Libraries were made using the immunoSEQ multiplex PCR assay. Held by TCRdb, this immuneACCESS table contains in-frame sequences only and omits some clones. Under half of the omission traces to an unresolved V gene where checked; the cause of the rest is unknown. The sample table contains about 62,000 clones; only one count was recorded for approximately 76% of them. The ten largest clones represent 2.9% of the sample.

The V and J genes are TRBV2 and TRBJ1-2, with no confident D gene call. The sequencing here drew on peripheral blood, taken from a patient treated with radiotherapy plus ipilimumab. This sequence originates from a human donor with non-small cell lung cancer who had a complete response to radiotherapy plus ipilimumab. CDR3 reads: CASRGLNYGYTF. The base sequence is TGTGCCAGCCGGGGTCTAAACTATGGCTACACCTTC.